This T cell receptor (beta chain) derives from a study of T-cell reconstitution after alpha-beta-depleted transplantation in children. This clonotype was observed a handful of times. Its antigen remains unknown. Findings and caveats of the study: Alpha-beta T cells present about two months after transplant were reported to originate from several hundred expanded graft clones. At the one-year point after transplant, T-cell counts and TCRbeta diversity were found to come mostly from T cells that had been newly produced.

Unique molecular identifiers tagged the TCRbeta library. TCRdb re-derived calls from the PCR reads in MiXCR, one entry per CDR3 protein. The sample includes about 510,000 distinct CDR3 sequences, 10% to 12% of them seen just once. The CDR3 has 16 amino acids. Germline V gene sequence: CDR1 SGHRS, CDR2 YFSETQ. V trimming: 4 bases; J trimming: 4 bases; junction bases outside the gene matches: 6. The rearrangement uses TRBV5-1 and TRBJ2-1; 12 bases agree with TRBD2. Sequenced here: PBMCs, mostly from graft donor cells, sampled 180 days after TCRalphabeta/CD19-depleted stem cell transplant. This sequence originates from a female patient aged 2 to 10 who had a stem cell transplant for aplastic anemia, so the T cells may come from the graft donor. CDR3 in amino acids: CASSQTSGSLYNEQFF. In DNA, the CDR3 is TGCGCCAGCAGCCAGACTAGCGGGAGTCTTTACAATGAGCAGTTCTTC.